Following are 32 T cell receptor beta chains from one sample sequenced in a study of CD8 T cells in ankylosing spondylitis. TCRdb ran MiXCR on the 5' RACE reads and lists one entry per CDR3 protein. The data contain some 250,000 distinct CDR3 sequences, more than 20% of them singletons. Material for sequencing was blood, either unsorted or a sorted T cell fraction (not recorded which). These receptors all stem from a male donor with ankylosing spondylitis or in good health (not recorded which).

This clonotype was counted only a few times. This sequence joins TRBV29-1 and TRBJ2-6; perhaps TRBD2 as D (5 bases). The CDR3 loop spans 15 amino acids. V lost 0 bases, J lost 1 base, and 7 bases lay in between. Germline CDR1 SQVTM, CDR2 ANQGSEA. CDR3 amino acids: CSVEERGSGANVLTF. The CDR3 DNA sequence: TGCAGCGTTGAAGAGCGAGGGTCTGGGGCCAACGTCCTGACTTTC.

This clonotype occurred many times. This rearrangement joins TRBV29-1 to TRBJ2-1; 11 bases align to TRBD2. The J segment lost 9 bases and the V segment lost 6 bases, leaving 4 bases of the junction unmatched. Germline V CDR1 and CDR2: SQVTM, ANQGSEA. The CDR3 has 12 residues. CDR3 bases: TGCAGCGTGTTTAGCGGGGGGGCTGAGCAGTTCTTC. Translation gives CSVFSGGAEQFF.

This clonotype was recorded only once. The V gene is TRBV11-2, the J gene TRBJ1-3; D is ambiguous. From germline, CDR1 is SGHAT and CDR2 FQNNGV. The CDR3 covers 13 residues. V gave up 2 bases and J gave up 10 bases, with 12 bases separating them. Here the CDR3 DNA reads TGTGCCAGCAGCTTACAGGTTACTTCGACCATATATTTT. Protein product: CASSLQVTSTIYF.

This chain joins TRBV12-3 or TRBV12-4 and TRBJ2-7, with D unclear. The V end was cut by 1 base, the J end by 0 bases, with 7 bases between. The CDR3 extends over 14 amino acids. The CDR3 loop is CASSLEAVSYEQYF. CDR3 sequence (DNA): TGTGCCAGCAGTTTAGAGGCGGTCTCCTACGAGCAGTACTTC.

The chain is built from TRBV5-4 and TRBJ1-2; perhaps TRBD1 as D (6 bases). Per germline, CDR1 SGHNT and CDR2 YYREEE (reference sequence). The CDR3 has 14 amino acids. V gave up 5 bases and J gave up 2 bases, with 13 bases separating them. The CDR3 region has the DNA TGTGCCAGCAGATCCCCTACAGGGAACTATGGCTACACCTTC. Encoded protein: CASRSPTGNYGYTF. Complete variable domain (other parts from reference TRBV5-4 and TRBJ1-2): ETGVTQSPTHLIKTRGQQVTLRCSSQSGHNTVSWYQQALGQGPQFIFQYYREEENGRGNFPPRFSGLQFPNYSSELNVNALELDDSALYLCASRSPTGNYGYTFGSGTRLTVV.

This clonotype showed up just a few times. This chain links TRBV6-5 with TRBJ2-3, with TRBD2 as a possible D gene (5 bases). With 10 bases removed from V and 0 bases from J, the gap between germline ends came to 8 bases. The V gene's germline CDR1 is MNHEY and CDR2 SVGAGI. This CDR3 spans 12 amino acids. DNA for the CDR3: TGTGCCACCCGGAGGAGCACAGATACGCAGTATTTT. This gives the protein CATRRSTDTQYF.

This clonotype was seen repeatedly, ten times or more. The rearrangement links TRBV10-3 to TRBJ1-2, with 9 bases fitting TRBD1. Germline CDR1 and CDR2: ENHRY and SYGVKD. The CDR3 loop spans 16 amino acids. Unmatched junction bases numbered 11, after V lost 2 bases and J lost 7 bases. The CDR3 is CAISEPTSTGGSGYTF. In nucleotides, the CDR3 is TGTGCCATCAGTGAGCCGACGAGTACAGGGGGCTCTGGCTACACCTTC.

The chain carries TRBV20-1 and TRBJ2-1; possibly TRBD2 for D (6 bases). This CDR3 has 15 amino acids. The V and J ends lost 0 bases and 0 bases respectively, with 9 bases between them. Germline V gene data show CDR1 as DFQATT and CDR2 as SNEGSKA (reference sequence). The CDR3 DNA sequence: TGCAGTGCTAGAGAACGGGGGATCTCCTACAATGAGCAGTTCTTC. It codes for CSARERGISYNEQFF.

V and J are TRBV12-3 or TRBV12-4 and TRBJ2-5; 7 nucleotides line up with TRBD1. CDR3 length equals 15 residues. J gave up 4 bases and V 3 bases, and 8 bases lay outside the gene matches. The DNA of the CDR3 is TGTGCCAGCAGTTTCGGCCAGGGGGTGCGAGAGACCCAGTACTTC. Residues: CASSFGQGVRETQYF.

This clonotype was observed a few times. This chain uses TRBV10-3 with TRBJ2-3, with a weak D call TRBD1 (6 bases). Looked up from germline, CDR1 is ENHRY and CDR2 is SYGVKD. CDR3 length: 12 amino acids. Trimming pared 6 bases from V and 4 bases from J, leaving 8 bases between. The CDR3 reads CAIRAGADTQYF. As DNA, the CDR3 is TGTGCCATCAGAGCAGGGGCAGATACGCAGTATTTT.

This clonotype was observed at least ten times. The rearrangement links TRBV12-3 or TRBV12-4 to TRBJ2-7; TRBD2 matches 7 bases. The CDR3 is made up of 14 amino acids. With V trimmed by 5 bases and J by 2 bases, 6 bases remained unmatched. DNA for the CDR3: TGTGCCAGCAGTCCAGCGGGGAGACCCTACGAGCAGTACTTC. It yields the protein CASSPAGRPYEQYF.

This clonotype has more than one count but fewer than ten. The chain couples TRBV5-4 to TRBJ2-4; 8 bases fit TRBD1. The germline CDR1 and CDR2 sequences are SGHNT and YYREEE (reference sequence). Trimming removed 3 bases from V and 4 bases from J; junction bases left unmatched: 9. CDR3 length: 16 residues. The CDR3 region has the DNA TGTGCCAGCAGCTCCCCCTCCGGGACAGGAAAAAACATTCAGTACTTC. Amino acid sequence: CASSSPSGTGKNIQYF. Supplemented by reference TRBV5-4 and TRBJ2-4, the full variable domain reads ETGVTQSPTHLIKTRGQQVTLRCSSQSGHNTVSWYQQALGQGPQFIFQYYREEENGRGNFPPRFSGLQFPNYSSELNVNALELDDSALYLCASSSPSGTGKNIQYFGAGTRLSVL.

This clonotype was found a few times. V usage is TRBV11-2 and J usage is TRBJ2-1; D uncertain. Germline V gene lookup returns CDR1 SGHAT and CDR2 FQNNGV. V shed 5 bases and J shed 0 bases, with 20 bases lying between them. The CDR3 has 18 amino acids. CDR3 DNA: TGTGCCAGCAGCCCAGTGAACAGAAACCTCCTCTCCTACAATGAGCAGTTCTTC. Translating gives CASSPVNRNLLSYNEQFF.

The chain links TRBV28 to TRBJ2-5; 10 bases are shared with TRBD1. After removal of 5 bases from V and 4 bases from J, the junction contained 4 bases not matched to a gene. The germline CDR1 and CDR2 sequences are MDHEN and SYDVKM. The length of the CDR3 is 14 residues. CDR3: CASSRDRGPETQYF. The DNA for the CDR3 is TGTGCCAGCAGTCGGGACAGGGGCCCAGAGACCCAGTACTTC.

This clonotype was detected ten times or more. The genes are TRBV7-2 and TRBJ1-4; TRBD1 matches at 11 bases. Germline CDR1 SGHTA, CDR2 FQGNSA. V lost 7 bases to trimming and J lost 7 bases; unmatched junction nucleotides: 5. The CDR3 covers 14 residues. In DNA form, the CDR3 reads TGTGCCAGCACCGTGGACAGGGGGCCTGAAAAACTGTTTTTT. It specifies CASTVDRGPEKLFF.

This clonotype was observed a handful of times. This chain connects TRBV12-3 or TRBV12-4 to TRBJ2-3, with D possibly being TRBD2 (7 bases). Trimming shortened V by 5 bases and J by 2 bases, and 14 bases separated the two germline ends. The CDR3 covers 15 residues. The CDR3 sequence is CASSPGEGNTDTQYF. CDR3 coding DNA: TGTGCCAGCAGTCCAGGGGAGGGAAACACAGATACGCAGTATTTT.

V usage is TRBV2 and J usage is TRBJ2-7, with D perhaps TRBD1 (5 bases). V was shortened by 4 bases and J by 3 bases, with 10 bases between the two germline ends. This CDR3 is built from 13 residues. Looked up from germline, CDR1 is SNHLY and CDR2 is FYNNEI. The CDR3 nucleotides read TGTGCCAGCAGTGCACCCAGGGTCTACGAGCAGTACTTC. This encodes CASSAPRVYEQYF.

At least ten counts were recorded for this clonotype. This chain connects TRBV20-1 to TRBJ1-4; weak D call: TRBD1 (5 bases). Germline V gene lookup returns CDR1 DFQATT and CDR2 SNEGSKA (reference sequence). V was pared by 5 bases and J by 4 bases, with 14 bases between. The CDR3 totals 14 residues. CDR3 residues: CSAVVGVGNEKLFF. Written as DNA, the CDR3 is TGCAGTGCTGTCGTAGGGGTGGGTAATGAAAAACTGTTTTTT.

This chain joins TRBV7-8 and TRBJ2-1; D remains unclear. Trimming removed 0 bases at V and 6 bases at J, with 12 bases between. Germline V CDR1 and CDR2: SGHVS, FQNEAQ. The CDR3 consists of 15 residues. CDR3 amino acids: CASSLAGPLPNEQFF. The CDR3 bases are TGTGCCAGCAGCTTAGCGGGTCCCCTTCCCAATGAGCAGTTCTTC.

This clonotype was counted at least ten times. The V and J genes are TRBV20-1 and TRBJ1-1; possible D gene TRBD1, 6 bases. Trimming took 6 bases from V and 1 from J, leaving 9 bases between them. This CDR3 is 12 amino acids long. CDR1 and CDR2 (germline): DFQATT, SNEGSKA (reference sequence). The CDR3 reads CSAGGGNTEAFF. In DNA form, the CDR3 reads TGCAGTGCAGGGGGGGGGAACACTGAAGCTTTCTTT.

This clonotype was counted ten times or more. The CDR3 DNA follows: TGTGCCACCAGTGATGGAGGGGAGACCCAGTACTTC. Protein sequence: CATSDGGETQYF. The J gene is TRBJ2-5, the V gene TRBV24-1; D is possibly TRBD2 (6 bases). CDR1 is KGHDR, CDR2 SFDVKD, per germline. The length of the CDR3 is 12 residues. V was cut by 3 bases and J by 5 bases, with 6 bases left in between.

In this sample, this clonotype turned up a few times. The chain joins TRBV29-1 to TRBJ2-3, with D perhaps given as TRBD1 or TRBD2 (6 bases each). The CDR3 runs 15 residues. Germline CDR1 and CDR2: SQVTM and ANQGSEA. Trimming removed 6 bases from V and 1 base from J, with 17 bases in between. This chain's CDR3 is CSVRGAGVGTDTQYF. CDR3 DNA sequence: TGCAGCGTGAGGGGGGCAGGGGTCGGCACAGATACGCAGTATTTT.

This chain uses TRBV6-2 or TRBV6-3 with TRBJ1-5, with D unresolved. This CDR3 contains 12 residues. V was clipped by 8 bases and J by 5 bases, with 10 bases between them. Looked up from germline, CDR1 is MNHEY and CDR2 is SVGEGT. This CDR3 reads CASGPAYQPQHF. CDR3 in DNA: TGTGCCAGCGGCCCGGCTTATCAGCCCCAGCATTTT.

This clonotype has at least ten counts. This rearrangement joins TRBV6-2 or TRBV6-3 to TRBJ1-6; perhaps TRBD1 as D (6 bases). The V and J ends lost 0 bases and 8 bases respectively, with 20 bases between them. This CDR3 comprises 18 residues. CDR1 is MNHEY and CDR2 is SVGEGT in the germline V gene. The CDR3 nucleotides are TGTGCCAGCAGTTACTCCGGGACATTATCATTATCATATTCACCCCTCCACTTT. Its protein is CASSYSGTLSLSYSPLHF.

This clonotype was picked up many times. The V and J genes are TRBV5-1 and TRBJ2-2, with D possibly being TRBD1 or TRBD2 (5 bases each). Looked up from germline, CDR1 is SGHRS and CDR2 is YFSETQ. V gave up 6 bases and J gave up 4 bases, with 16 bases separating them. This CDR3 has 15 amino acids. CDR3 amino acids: CASTEMGRSTGELFF. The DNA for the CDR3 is TGCGCCAGCACCGAGATGGGACGGTCCACCGGGGAGCTGTTTTTT.

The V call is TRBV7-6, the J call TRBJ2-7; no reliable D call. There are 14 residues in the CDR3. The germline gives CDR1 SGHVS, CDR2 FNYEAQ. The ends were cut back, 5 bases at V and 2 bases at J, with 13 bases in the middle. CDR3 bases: TGTGCCAGCAGCCCGACTTTGGCGACCTACGAGCAGTACTTC. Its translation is CASSPTLATYEQYF. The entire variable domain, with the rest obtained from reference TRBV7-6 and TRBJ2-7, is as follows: GAGVSQSPRYKVTKRGQDVALRCDPISGHVSLYWYRQALGQGPEFLTYFNYEAQQDKSGLPNDRFSAERPEGSISTLTIQRTEQRDSAMYRCASSPTLATYEQYFGPGTRLTVT.

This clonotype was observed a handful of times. The CDR3 DNA reads as TGTGCCAGCAGTGACTCACGGGGGAGTCATACCTACGAGCAGTACTTC. Its protein product is CASSDSRGSHTYEQYF. The V gene is TRBV6-4, the J gene TRBJ2-7; the D gene is possibly TRBD2 (6 bases). Deletions cut 0 bases from V and 2 bases from J, with 14 bases between. Germline V gene lookup returns CDR1 MRHNA and CDR2 SNTAGT. The CDR3 covers 16 residues.

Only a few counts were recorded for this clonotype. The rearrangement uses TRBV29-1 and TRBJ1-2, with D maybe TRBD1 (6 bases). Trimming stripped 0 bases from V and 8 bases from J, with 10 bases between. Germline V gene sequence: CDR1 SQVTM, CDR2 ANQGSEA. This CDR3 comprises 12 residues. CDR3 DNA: TGCAGCGTTGAAGAGGACAGATGGGGCTACACCTTC. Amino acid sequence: CSVEEDRWGYTF.

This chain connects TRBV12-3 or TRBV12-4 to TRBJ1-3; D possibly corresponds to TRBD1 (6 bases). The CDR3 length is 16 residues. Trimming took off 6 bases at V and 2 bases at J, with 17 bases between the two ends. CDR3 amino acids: CASSRRQASTGNTIYF. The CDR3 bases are TGTGCCAGCAGCCGTCGACAGGCTTCCACTGGAAACACCATATATTTT.

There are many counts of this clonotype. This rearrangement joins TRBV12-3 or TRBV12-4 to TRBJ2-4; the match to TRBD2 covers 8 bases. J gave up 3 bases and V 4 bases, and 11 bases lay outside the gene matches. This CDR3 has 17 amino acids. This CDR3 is CASSYLSGGGDKNIQYF. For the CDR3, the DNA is TGTGCCAGCAGTTACTTGAGCGGGGGTGGAGACAAAAACATTCAGTACTTC.

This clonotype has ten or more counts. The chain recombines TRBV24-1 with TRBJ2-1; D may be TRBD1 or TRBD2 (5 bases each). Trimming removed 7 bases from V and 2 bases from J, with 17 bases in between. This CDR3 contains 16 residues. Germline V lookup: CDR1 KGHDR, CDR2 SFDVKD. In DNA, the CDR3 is TGTGCCACCAGCAAAACGTTCCGAGGGGCCTACAATGAGCAGTTCTTC. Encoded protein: CATSKTFRGAYNEQFF.

This chain's CDR3 is CSAREGWYQETQYF. As DNA, the CDR3 is TGCAGTGCTAGGGAGGGGTGGTACCAAGAGACCCAGTACTTC. The chain recombines TRBV20-1 with TRBJ2-5; perhaps TRBD2 as D (6 bases). The CDR3 spans 14 residues. Between the trimmed V and J ends, which lost 3 bases and 0 bases, there was a span of 11 bases. Germline CDR1 DFQATT, CDR2 SNEGSKA (reference sequence).